These 23 T cell receptor beta chains were all obtained from the same sample, sequenced in a study of blood T cell repertoires in COVID-19. Sequencing was performed with immunoSEQ multiplex PCR; in TCRdb, only in-frame clones are kept and a portion is missing. The table records more than 50,000 clones, roughly nine tenths of them present only once. What was sequenced was peripheral blood. The receptors derive from a man in his 60s with active COVID-19.

The rearrangement links TRBV3-1 (or the pseudogene TRBV3-2) to TRBJ1-2; TRBD1 agrees at 7 bases. V was pared by 2 bases and J by 2 bases, with 20 bases of the junction left unmatched. This CDR3 spans 20 amino acids. CDR1 LGHDT and CDR2 YNNKEL come from the germline V gene (reference sequence). CDR3 region: CASSQPPWRGRSPLNYGYTF. The CDR3 region has the DNA TGTGCCAGCAGCCAACCCCCCTGGAGGGGGCGATCCCCCCTAAACTATGGCTACACCTTC.

A note on this clone: Other DNA variants within this sample encode the same CDR3. The rearrangement uses TRBV12-3 or TRBV12-4 and TRBJ2-5; possibly TRBD1 for D (6 bases). V lost 1 base to trimming and J lost 5 bases, with 8 bases between them. The CDR3 covers 13 residues. The CDR3 region has the DNA TGTGCCAGCAGTTTAGGGGGGCCGGAGACCCAGTACTTC. The encoded protein is CASSLGGPETQYF.

V gene TRBV11-2 combines with J gene TRBJ2-5; a weak D match, TRBD2 (5 bases). With 0 bases removed from V and 4 bases from J, the gap between germline ends came to 9 bases. There are 14 residues in the CDR3. Per the germline V gene, CDR1 is SGHAT and CDR2 is FQNNGV. DNA of the CDR3: TGTGCCAGCAGCTTAGAAGGAGGAGGAGAGACCCAGTACTTC. Protein sequence: CASSLEGGGETQYF.

This chain joins TRBV6-6 and TRBJ1-1; tentative D call: TRBD1 (5 bases). The CDR3 totals 14 residues. Trimming left V 5 bases short and J 6 bases short, with 16 bases between. The germline CDR1 and CDR2 sequences are MNHNY and SVGAGI (reference sequence). The CDR3 DNA reads TGTGCCAGCAGTCCTCGGGGGAGGGCGCCTGAAGCTTTCTTT. Encoded protein: CASSPRGRAPEAFF.

V gene TRBV5-5 combines with J gene TRBJ1-2, with D maybe TRBD1 (6 bases). CDR1 is SGHKS and CDR2 is YYEKEE in the germline V gene (reference sequence). Trimming removed 0 bases at V and 6 bases at J, with 15 bases between. The CDR3 covers 15 residues. The CDR3, as DNA: TGTGCCAGCAGCTTGGGGCCGGGACAAGAAAATGGCTACACCTTC. It encodes CASSLGPGQENGYTF.

The gene calls are TRBV7-7 and TRBJ1-1; 10 bases map to TRBD1. The CDR3 has 16 amino acids. V dropped 5 bases and J dropped 6; count of bases not matched to a gene: 12. Germline loops: CDR1 SSHAT, CDR2 FNYEAQ (reference sequence). The CDR3 region has the DNA TGTGCCAGCAGCCCCTACCCGGGACAGGGGTCCCCTGAAGCTTTCTTT. Amino acid sequence: CASSPYPGQGSPEAFF.

V usage is TRBV2 and J usage is TRBJ2-3; 7 nucleotides align to TRBD2. The J segment lost 3 bases and the V segment lost 9 bases, leaving 6 bases of the junction unmatched. The CDR3 contains 13 residues. CDR1 and CDR2 from the germline V gene are SNHLY and FYNNEI. The CDR3 sequence: CASQREGTDTQYF. In DNA, the CDR3 is TGTGCCAGTCAGCGGGAAGGGACAGATACGCAGTATTTT. Drawing the rest from reference TRBV2 and TRBJ2-3, the complete variable domain is EPEVTQTPSHQVTQMGQEVILRCVPISNHLYFYWYRQILGQKVEFLVSFYNNEISEKSEIFDDQFSVERPDGSNFTLKIRSTKLEDSAMYFCASQREGTDTQYFGPGTRLTVL.

V gene TRBV18 combines with J gene TRBJ1-1; no firm D call. The CDR3 sequence is 16 residues long. Germline-derived CDR1 and CDR2 are KGHSH and LQKENI. V shed 1 base and J shed 7 bases, with 19 bases lying between them. The DNA of the CDR3 is TGTGCCAGCTCACCACAGTCTGGAGTACCGAGCGGTGAAGCTTTCTTT. Amino acid sequence: CASSPQSGVPSGEAFF.

The J gene is TRBJ2-7, the V gene TRBV10-1; 7 bases match TRBD1. Germline V gene data show CDR1 as WNHNN and CDR2 as SYGVQD (reference sequence). The CDR3 consists of 16 residues. The V gene end was trimmed by 2 bases and the J gene end by 1 base; junction bases not matched to a gene: 8. The CDR3 loop is CASSESYGTASYEQYF. The CDR3 nucleotides read TGCGCCAGCAGTGAGAGTTATGGGACAGCTTCCTACGAGCAGTACTTC.

This clone has just a few counts. The V call is TRBV6-2 or TRBV6-3, the J call TRBJ2-7, with a weak D call TRBD1 (6 bases). V was pared by 4 bases and J by 2 bases, with 15 bases between. CDR3 length: 15 amino acids. Per germline, CDR1 MNHEY and CDR2 SVGEGT. The CDR3 coding sequence is TGTGCCAGCAGTTCCGGGACAACTCAACCCTACGAGCAGTACTTC. It encodes CASSSGTTQPYEQYF.

The sample holds a few counts of this clone. V is TRBV18 and J is TRBJ1-6; TRBD1 agrees at 7 bases. The CDR3 has 13 amino acids. The J segment lost 6 bases and the V segment lost 4 bases, leaving 0 bases of the junction unmatched. Germline CDR1 reads KGHSH; CDR2 reads LQKENI. This chain's CDR3 is CASSRQGNSPLHF. DNA of the CDR3: TGTGCCAGCTCACGACAGGGTAATTCACCCCTCCACTTT.

V is TRBV5-4 and J is TRBJ2-1; 9 bases are shared with TRBD2. The ends lost 10 bases at V and 4 bases at J; junction bases unmatched: 12. Germline V CDR1 and CDR2: SGHNT, YYREEE (reference sequence). The CDR3 extends over 15 amino acids. The CDR3 loop is CAEGREGRGYNEQFF. The DNA of the CDR3 is TGTGCCGAGGGGCGGGAGGGCCGCGGTTACAATGAGCAGTTCTTC.

CDR3 sequence reads: CASSPERFYEQYF. The CDR3 bases are TGTGCCAGCTCACCCGAGAGGTTCTACGAGCAGTACTTC. The V and J genes are TRBV18 and TRBJ2-7; no clear D gene. The CDR3 sequence is 13 residues long. V lost 3 bases to trimming and J lost 3 bases, with 9 bases between them. Germline V gene sequence: CDR1 KGHSH, CDR2 LQKENI.

This clone showed up just once. The chain couples TRBV10-3 to TRBJ2-5; TRBD2 might be the D (5 bases). The CDR3 runs 15 residues. Trimming stripped 6 bases from V and 5 bases from J, with 19 bases between. The germline CDR1 and CDR2 sequences are ENHRY and SYGVKD. CDR3 sequence: CAISRDLSRLETQYF. CDR3 nucleotide sequence: TGTGCCATCAGCCGGGATCTATCCCGACTCGAGACCCAGTACTTC.

This chain links TRBV29-1 with TRBJ2-7; D is unresolved. CDR3 length: 14 residues. Germline lookup yields CDR1 SQVTM and CDR2 ANQGSEA. Trimming cost V 7 bases and J 2 bases, with 18 bases left between them. The CDR3 loop is CSAGVSPLAYEQYF. The CDR3 DNA reads TGCAGCGCCGGAGTGTCTCCTCTAGCCTACGAGCAGTACTTC.

This chain uses TRBV6-5 with TRBJ2-1, with 12 bases matching TRBD2. The ends lost 5 bases at V and 8 bases at J; junction bases unmatched: 7. The CDR3 extends over 15 amino acids. Germline V CDR1 and CDR2: MNHEY, SVGAGI. CDR3 protein: CASSHRLAGVDEQFF. The CDR3 bases are TGTGCCAGCAGTCACCGACTAGCGGGAGTAGATGAGCAGTTCTTC.

CDR3 sequence: CASSGLAGVSEQFF. The CDR3 coding sequence is TGTGCCAGCAGTGGACTAGCGGGAGTCAGTGAGCAGTTCTTC. The rearrangement joins TRBV6-2 or TRBV6-3 to TRBJ2-1; 13 bases map to TRBD2. The length of the CDR3 is 14 residues. CDR1 is MNHEY, CDR2 SVGEGT, per germline. The junction had 4 bases not matched to a gene; V was cut back by 5 bases and J by 9 bases.

This rearrangement joins TRBV3-1 (or the pseudogene TRBV3-2) to TRBJ2-5, with D unclear. The V end lost 5 bases, the J end lost 5 bases, and 6 bases lay between the germline ends. Germline values: CDR1 LGHDT, CDR2 YNNKEL (reference sequence). The CDR3 spans 11 residues. CDR3 nucleotides: TGTGCCAGCAGCATTGCGGAGACCCAGTACTTC. Residues: CASSIAETQYF.

The gene calls are TRBV28 and TRBJ1-1, with 7 bases fitting TRBD1. The germline CDR1 and CDR2 sequences are MDHEN and SYDVKM. V shed 5 bases and J 0 bases; nucleotides not matched to a gene: 6. CDR3 length: 15 amino acids. The CDR3 bases are TGTGCCAGCAGTCCGCAGGGACAGATGAACACTGAAGCTTTCTTT. Translated, it gives CASSPQGQMNTEAFF.

This sequence joins TRBV18 and TRBJ1-2; D ambiguous. The CDR3 runs 15 residues. Deletions cut 3 bases from V and 2 bases from J, with 13 bases between. The V gene's germline CDR1 is KGHSH and CDR2 LQKENI. The CDR3 is CASSPSPGPNYGYTF. Written as DNA, the CDR3 is TGTGCCAGCTCACCGAGCCCGGGTCCGAACTATGGCTACACCTTC.

About this clone: Other nucleotide sequences in the sample specify the same CDR3. The V gene is TRBV18, the J gene TRBJ2-3; D unclear. Germline CDR1 reads KGHSH; CDR2 reads LQKENI. The CDR3 totals 11 residues. Trimming stripped 3 bases from V and 4 bases from J, with 2 bases between. This chain's CDR3 is CASSPSDTQYF. The CDR3 nucleotides are TGTGCCAGCTCACCCTCAGATACGCAGTATTTT.

This sequence joins TRBV19 and TRBJ1-1; D is perhaps TRBD1 (6 bases). Deletions cut 9 bases from V and 2 bases from J, with 13 bases between. The CDR3 is 13 residues long. Germline lookup yields CDR1 LNHDA and CDR2 SQIVND (reference sequence). The CDR3 spells CASSLQGNTEAFF. In DNA, the CDR3 is TGTGCCAGCAGCCTACAGGGAAACACTGAAGCTTTCTTT.

The chain is built from TRBV7-8 and TRBJ2-5; 11 nucleotides match TRBD2. Trimming cost V 5 bases and J 7 bases; bases outside gene matches: 6. Germline V gene lookup returns CDR1 SGHVS and CDR2 FQNEAQ. CDR3 size: 14 residues. The CDR3 DNA reads as TGTGCCAGCAGCGTAACTAGCGGGAGCGGGACCCAGTACTTC. Protein sequence: CASSVTSGSGTQYF. Full variable domain (remainder filled in from reference TRBV7-8 and TRBJ2-5): GAGVSQSPRYKVAKRGQDVALRCDPISGHVSLFWYQQALGQGPEFLTYFQNEAQLDKSGLPSDRFFAERPEGSVSTLKIQRTQQEDSAVYLCASSVTSGSGTQYFGPGTRLLVL.